This TCR beta chain was retrieved from a study of OX40 agonist ivuxolimab in advanced cancers. Study context: It was permissible to have had prior anti-PD-1, anti-PD-L1 or anti-CTLA-4 therapy, and about 40% had some.

Method: immunoSEQ multiplex PCR; TCRdb's copy keeps in-frame clones and lacks some. This table has 53,000 or so clones, 79% appearing once. Points from the study as a whole: Among patients with partial responses at 0.1-3.0 mg/kg, clonal expansion was among the lowest. At 0.1 to 3.0 mg/kg and by week 6, clonal expansion occurred in CD4+ and CD8+ blood T cells. Expanded clones tended on average to be more numerous among CD8+ T cells than CD4+.

Turning to this clone: Its antigen is as yet unknown.

This receptor was taken from an adult with an advanced solid tumor such as melanoma, head and neck, liver or kidney cancer. This specimen consisted of CD4+ or CD8+ T cells sorted from blood, obtained in a trial of the OX40 agonist ivuxolimab.

CDR3 DNA: TGTGCCAGCAGTTTCTCTAGTACAGGGATGTTTAATCAGCCCCAGCATTTT. Translated: CASSFSSTGMFNQPQHF. The J gene is TRBJ1-5, the V gene TRBV28; D is possibly TRBD1 (6 bases). CDR3 length: 17 residues. Germline loops: CDR1 MDHEN, CDR2 SYDVKM. V was trimmed by 3 bases and J by 4 bases, leaving 19 bases between them.